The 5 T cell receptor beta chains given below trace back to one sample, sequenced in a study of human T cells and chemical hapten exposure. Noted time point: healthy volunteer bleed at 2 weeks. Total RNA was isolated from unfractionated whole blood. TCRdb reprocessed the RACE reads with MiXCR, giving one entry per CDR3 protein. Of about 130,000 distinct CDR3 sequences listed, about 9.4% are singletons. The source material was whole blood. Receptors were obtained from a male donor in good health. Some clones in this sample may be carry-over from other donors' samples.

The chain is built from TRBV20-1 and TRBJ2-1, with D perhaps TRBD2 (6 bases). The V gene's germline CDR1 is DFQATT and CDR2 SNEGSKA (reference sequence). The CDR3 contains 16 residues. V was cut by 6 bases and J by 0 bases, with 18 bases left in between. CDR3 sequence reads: CSAPLAGRGSYNEQFF. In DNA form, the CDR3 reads TGCAGTGCCCCCCTGGCGGGAAGGGGCTCCTACAATGAGCAGTTCTTC.

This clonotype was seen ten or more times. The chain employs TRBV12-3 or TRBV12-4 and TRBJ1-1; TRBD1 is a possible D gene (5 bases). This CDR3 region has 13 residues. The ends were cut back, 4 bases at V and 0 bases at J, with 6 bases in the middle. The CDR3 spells CASSSTVNTEAFF. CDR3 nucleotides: TGTGCCAGCAGTTCGACAGTGAACACTGAAGCTTTCTTT.

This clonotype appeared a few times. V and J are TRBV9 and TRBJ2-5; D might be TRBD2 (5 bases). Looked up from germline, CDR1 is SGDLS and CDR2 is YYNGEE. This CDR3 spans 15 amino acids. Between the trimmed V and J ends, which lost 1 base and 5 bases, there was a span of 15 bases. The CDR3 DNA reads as TGTGCCAGCAGCGTACGGGGAAAGGTCGATGAGACCCAGTACTTC. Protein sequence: CASSVRGKVDETQYF.

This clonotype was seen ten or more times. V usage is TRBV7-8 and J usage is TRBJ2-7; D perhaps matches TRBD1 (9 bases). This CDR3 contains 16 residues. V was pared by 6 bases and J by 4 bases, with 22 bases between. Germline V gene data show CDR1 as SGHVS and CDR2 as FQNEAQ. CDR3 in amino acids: CASRSRGGTGIYEQYF. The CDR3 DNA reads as TGTGCCAGCAGATCGCGCGGGGGGACAGGGATATACGAGCAGTACTTC. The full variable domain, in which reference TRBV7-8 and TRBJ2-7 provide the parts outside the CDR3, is GAGVSQSPRYKVAKRGQDVALRCDPISGHVSLFWYQQALGQGPEFLTYFQNEAQLDKSGLPSDRFFAERPEGSVSTLKIQRTQQEDSAVYLCASRSRGGTGIYEQYFGPGTRLTVT.

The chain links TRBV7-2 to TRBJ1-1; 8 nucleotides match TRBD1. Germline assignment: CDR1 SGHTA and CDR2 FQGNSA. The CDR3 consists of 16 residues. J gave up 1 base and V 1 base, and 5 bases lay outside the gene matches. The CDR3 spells CASSLVAGGSNTEAFF. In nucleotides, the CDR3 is TGTGCCAGCAGCTTAGTGGCAGGGGGCTCGAACACTGAAGCTTTCTTT. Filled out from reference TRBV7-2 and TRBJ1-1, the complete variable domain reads GAGVSQSPSNKVTEKGKDVELRCDPISGHTALYWYRQSLGQGLEFLIYFQGNSAPDKSGLPSDRFSAERTGGSVSTLTIQRTQQEDSAVYLCASSLVAGGSNTEAFFGQGTRLTVV.